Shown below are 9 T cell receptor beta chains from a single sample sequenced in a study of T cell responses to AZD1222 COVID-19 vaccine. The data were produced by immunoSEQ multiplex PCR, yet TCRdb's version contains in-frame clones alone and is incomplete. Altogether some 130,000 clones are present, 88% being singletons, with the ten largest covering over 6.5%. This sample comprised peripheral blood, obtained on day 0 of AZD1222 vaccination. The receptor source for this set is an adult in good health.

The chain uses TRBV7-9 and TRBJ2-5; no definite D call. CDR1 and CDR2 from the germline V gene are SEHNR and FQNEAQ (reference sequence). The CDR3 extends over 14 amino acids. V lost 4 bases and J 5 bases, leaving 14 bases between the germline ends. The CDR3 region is CASSYPWQQETQYF. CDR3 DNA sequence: TGTGCCAGCAGCTACCCCTGGCAGCAGGAGACCCAGTACTTC.

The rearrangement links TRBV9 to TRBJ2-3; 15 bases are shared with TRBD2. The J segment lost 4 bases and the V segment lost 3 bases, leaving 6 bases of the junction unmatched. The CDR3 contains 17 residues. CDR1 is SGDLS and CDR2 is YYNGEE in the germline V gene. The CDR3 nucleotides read TGTGCCAGCAGCGCCCGGACTAGCGGGAGGGTCCCAGATACGCAGTATTTT. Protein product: CASSARTSGRVPDTQYF.

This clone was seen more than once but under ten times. The CDR3 here is CASSSADSSRNTIYF. CDR3 sequence (DNA): TGTGCCAGCAGCTCAGCTGACAGTTCTCGAAACACCATATATTTT. This rearrangement joins TRBV5-4 to TRBJ1-3, with D perhaps matching TRBD1 (5 bases). Germline values: CDR1 SGHNT, CDR2 YYREEE (reference sequence). This CDR3 contains 15 residues. Trimming removed 3 bases at V and 5 bases at J, with 15 bases between.

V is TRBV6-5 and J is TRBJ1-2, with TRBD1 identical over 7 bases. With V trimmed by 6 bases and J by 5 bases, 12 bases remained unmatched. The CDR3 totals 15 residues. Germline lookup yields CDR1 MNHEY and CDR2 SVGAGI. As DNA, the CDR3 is TGTGCCAGCAGGGCGGGACAGACGGGGGGATATGGCTACACCTTC. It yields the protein CASRAGQTGGYGYTF.

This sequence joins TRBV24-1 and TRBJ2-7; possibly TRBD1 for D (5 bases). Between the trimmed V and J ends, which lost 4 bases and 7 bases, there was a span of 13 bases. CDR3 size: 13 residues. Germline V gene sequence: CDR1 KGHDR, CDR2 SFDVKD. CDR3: CATSDRATGEQYF. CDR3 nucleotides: TGTGCCACCAGTGACAGGGCCACCGGGGAGCAGTACTTC.

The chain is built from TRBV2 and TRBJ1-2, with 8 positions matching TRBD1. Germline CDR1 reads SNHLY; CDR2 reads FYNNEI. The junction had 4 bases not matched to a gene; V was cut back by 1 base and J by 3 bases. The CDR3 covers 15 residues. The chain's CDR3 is CASSEVGQGYYGYTF. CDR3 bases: TGTGCCAGCAGTGAAGTCGGACAGGGCTACTATGGCTACACCTTC. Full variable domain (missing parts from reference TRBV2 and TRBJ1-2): EPEVTQTPSHQVTQMGQEVILRCVPISNHLYFYWYRQILGQKVEFLVSFYNNEISEKSEIFDDQFSVERPDGSNFTLKIRSTKLEDSAMYFCASSEVGQGYYGYTFGSGTRLTVV.

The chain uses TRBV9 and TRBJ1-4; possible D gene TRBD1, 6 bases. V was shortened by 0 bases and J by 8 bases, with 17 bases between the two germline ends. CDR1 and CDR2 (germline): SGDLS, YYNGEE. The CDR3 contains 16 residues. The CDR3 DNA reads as TGTGCCAGCAGCGTAGGCCCCCAGGGGAACGGCGAAAAACTGTTTTTT. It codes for CASSVGPQGNGEKLFF.

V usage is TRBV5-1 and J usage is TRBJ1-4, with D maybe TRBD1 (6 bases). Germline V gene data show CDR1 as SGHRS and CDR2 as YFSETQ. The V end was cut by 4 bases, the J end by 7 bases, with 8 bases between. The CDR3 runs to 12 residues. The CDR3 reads CASSQDSEKLFF. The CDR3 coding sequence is TGCGCCAGCAGCCAGGACAGTGAAAAACTGTTTTTT.

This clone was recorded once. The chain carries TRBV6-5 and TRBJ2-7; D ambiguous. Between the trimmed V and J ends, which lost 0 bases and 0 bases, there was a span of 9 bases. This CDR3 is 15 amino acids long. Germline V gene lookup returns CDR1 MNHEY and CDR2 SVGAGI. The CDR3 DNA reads TGTGCCAGCAGTTACTCGGGGATGAACTCCTACGAGCAGTACTTC. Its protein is CASSYSGMNSYEQYF.